This T cell receptor beta chain was profiled in a study of cytomegalovirus exposure and HLA in healthy donors. Study information: Of 300 to 500 genotyped donors, 81% grouped in the Caucasian-associated ancestry cluster.

This clone was seen more than once but under ten times. Its antigen is currently unknown. Study-wide findings and caveats: Based on reports, TCR beta sequences accurately predicted HLA-A and HLA-B alleles for most subjects. A later analysis reportedly found fewer N-insertions in an Asian-associated ancestry cluster than the approximately 700-donor mean.

The CDR3 consists of 16 residues. The germline V and J ends were trimmed by 2 bases and 5 bases, with 18 bases remaining between them. The germline gives CDR1 MGHRA, CDR2 YSYEKL. With 60 Vbeta and 13 Jbeta primers, the PCR was carried out. TCRdb's copy holds only in-frame clones and misses some; the assay was immunoSEQ multiplex PCR. The sample lists some 70,000 clones, approximately 80% occurring once. The chain has TRBV4-1 and TRBJ1-1; D not certain. The clonotype comes from a man aged 18 to 30 in good health and CMV-seropositive. The sample taken for sequencing was PBMCs. The CDR3, as DNA: TGCGCCAGCAGCCAAAATTTTCGGGGTCAGAAGACTGAAGCTTTCTTT. It is translated as CASSQNFRGQKTEAFF.